This TCR beta chain was identified during a study of beta chain features in type 1 diabetes. The study's findings and limits: Among patients with Type 1 diabetes, TCRB CDR3s were moderately but significantly shorter in every one of the four CD4+ subsets. VDJ junctions sequenced from type 1 diabetes patients showed fewer insertions and more deletions.

The germline CDR1 and CDR2 sequences are GTSNPN and SVGIG (reference sequence). The CDR3 contains 15 residues. V was clipped by 4 bases and J by 4 bases, with 19 bases between them. Investigators reverse transcribed all isolated RNA, so they sequenced expressed TCRB transcripts. Clones were read by immunoSEQ multiplex PCR, and TCRdb kept only the in-frame ones, dropping some. The sample consists of some 700,000 clones, about an eighth of them appearing once. In this sample, this clone turned up a few times. Its cognate antigen is unknown. The receptor was derived from a man aged 18 to 29 with type 1 diabetes. The sample was naive CD4+ T cells from blood. The J gene is TRBJ1-2, the V gene TRBV30; tentative D call: TRBD1 (5 bases). The DNA for the CDR3 is TGTGCCTGGACCCGGGGCCGATATACTTGCTATGGCTACACCTTC. It is translated as CAWTRGRYTCYGYTF.